Each of the 21 T cell receptor beta chains below was sequenced from the same sample in a study of blood T cell repertoires in COVID-19. Data came from immunoSEQ multiplex PCR; TCRdb stores just in-frame clones and leaves some out. Of tens of thousands of clones listed, around 86% are singletons. Sequences were obtained from peripheral blood. Receptors were obtained from a woman over 75 with acute or convalescent COVID-19.

The chain is built from TRBV30 and TRBJ2-6; possible D gene TRBD1, 5 bases. V lost 2 bases, J lost 0 bases, and 8 bases lay in between. CDR3 size: 15 residues. CDR1 is GTSNPN and CDR2 is SVGIG in the germline V gene (reference sequence). CDR3: CAWSTGNSGANVLTF. The CDR3 DNA follows: TGTGCCTGGAGTACAGGTAACTCTGGGGCCAACGTCCTGACTTTC.

The chain is built from TRBV5-1 and TRBJ2-1; 12 bases map to TRBD2. The junction had 10 bases not matched to a gene; V was cut back by 5 bases and J by 7 bases. Germline loops: CDR1 SGHRS, CDR2 YFSETQ. This CDR3 has 16 residues. In nucleotides, the CDR3 is TGCGCCAGCAGGGTGGCTAGCGGGAGGGCCTTAAATGAGCAGTTCTTC. It translates to CASRVASGRALNEQFF.

V and J are TRBV6-5 and TRBJ2-7; 7 bases map to TRBD1. After removal of 8 bases from V and 1 base from J, the junction contained 11 bases not matched to a gene. CDR1 is MNHEY and CDR2 is SVGAGI in the germline V gene. The length of the CDR3 is 15 residues. CDR3 sequence: CASRGQPERSYEQYF. The CDR3, as DNA: TGTGCCAGCCGGGGACAGCCCGAGAGATCCTACGAGCAGTACTTC.

CDR3 sequence (DNA): TGTGCCACCAGCAGACGGGGGGAGCAGTACTTC. It yields the protein CATSRRGEQYF. The genes are TRBV15 and TRBJ2-7, with a weak D call TRBD2 (6 bases). Germline V CDR1 and CDR2: LNHNV, YYDKDF (reference sequence). The ends were cut back, 2 bases at V and 7 bases at J, with 6 bases in the middle. The CDR3 contains 11 residues.

CDR3: CASSAGGRKNTEAFF. Written as DNA, the CDR3 is TGCGCCAGCAGCGCCGGCGGGCGGAAGAACACTGAAGCTTTCTTT. V and J are TRBV5-1 and TRBJ1-1, with unresolved D. The CDR3 spans 15 residues. Germline assignment: CDR1 SGHRS and CDR2 YFSETQ. V was shortened by 4 bases and J by 1 base, with 14 bases between the two germline ends.

The V and J genes are TRBV27 and TRBJ2-1, with 9 nucleotides matching TRBD2. The CDR3 spans 16 residues. The V gene end was trimmed by 10 bases and the J gene end by 1 base; junction bases not matched to a gene: 11. CDR1 MNHEY and CDR2 SMNVEV come from the germline V gene (reference sequence). The CDR3, as DNA: TGTGCCACCAGAGGTAGCGGGAGCCTTTCCTACAATGAGCAGTTCTTC. Translating gives CATRGSGSLSYNEQFF.

J is TRBJ2-1 and V is TRBV2; TRBD1 agrees at 11 bases. Losses at the gene ends were 3 bases for V and 6 bases for J; bases not matched to a gene: 1. Germline V gene sequence: CDR1 SNHLY, CDR2 FYNNEI. The CDR3 is made up of 14 amino acids. The CDR3 is CASSEGTGGNEQFF. The CDR3 region has the DNA TGTGCCAGCAGTGAGGGGACAGGGGGCAATGAGCAGTTCTTC.

The V and J genes are TRBV6-6 and TRBJ1-4; D uncertain. This CDR3 region has 15 residues. Looked up from germline, CDR1 is MNHNY and CDR2 is SVGAGI (reference sequence). V lost 5 bases and J 0 bases, leaving 10 bases between the germline ends. As DNA, the CDR3 is TGTGCCAGCAGTAGGACTCAGGCAACTAATGAAAAACTGTTTTTT. Its translation: CASSRTQATNEKLFF.

This clone showed up just once. V is TRBV7-9 and J is TRBJ2-3; 8 bases map to TRBD2. Germline V lookup: CDR1 SEHNR, CDR2 FQNEAQ (reference sequence). The CDR3 is 15 amino acids. The V and J ends lost 5 bases and 1 base, in that order; junction bases with no gene match: 5. CDR3 sequence (DNA): TGTGCCAGCAGCCCGGGACTAGGGGGCACAGATACGCAGTATTTT. It yields the protein CASSPGLGGTDTQYF.

The V call is TRBV7-2, the J call TRBJ1-5, with D unclear. The ends were cut back, 5 bases at V and 2 bases at J, with 13 bases in the middle. The CDR3 sequence is 15 residues long. The V gene's germline CDR1 is SGHTA and CDR2 FQGNSA. The CDR3 nucleotides are TGTGCCAGCAGCAGACTCATCGCAGGCAATCAGCCCCAGCATTTT. It is translated as CASSRLIAGNQPQHF.

The chain couples TRBV13 to TRBJ2-1, with TRBD2 as a possible D gene (6 bases). The germline V gene has CDR1 PRHDT and CDR2 FYEKMQ (reference sequence). This CDR3 comprises 13 residues. V lost 5 bases, J lost 9 bases, and 14 bases lay in between. For the CDR3, the DNA is TGTGCCAGCAGCGTTAGGACTATGTTTGAGCAGTTCTTC. This gives the protein CASSVRTMFEQFF.

J is TRBJ1-1 and V is TRBV7-9; 8 bases are a match to TRBD1. The CDR3 sequence is 15 residues long. V shed 7 bases and J 0 bases; nucleotides not matched to a gene: 7. Germline-derived CDR1 and CDR2 are SEHNR and FQNEAQ (reference sequence). CDR3 in amino acids: CASIILGQVNTEAFF. The CDR3 DNA is TGTGCCAGCATCATTTTGGGACAGGTGAACACTGAAGCTTTCTTT.

V is TRBV10-3 and J is TRBJ2-3; D possibly corresponds to TRBD1 (6 bases). Germline V gene sequence: CDR1 ENHRY, CDR2 SYGVKD. V lost 6 bases and J 2 bases, leaving 12 bases between the germline ends. The CDR3 has 14 residues. The CDR3 spells CAIRGGTLTDTQYF. In DNA form, the CDR3 reads TGTGCCATCAGGGGTGGGACACTCACAGATACGCAGTATTTT.

The chain has TRBV7-8 and TRBJ1-3; D is ambiguous. The CDR3 has 14 residues. Trimming pared 1 base from V and 4 bases from J, leaving 8 bases between. The germline V gene has CDR1 SGHVS and CDR2 FQNEAQ. CDR3 amino acids: CASSLGTGGNTIYF. CDR3 bases: TGTGCCAGCAGCTTAGGGACTGGCGGAAACACCATATATTTT.

The genes are TRBV6-5 and TRBJ2-7, with 10 nucleotides matching TRBD1. The CDR3 spans 15 residues. The germline CDR1 and CDR2 sequences are MNHEY and SVGAGI. V dropped 2 bases and J dropped 2; count of bases not matched to a gene: 3. This CDR3 is CASSYEGTGAYEQYF. CDR3 coding DNA: TGTGCCAGCAGTTACGAAGGGACAGGGGCCTACGAGCAGTACTTC.

The chain links TRBV29-1 to TRBJ1-1; 7 bases fit TRBD1. This CDR3 is 14 amino acids long. Trimming took 6 bases from V and 0 from J; bases not matched to a gene: 7. CDR1 is SQVTM, CDR2 ANQGSEA, per germline. CDR3 bases: TGCAGCGTCCGCCCCGGGACAGTGAACACTGAAGCTTTCTTT. This codes for CSVRPGTVNTEAFF. Looking up the rest from reference TRBV29-1 and TRBJ1-1 gives the full variable domain: SAVISQKPSRDICQRGTSLTIQCQVDSQVTMMFWYRQQPGQSLTLIATANQGSEATYESGFVIDKFPISRPNLTFSTLTVSNMSPEDSSIYLCSVRPGTVNTEAFFGQGTRLTVV.

V is TRBV6-5 and J is TRBJ1-5, with D tentatively TRBD1 (6 bases). Trimming stripped 8 bases from V and 4 bases from J, with 12 bases between. CDR3 length equals 13 residues. The V gene's germline CDR1 is MNHEY and CDR2 SVGAGI. DNA for the CDR3: TGTGCCAGCGCTACAGGGCTGAATCAGCCCCAGCATTTT. It specifies CASATGLNQPQHF.

This rearrangement joins TRBV6-5 to TRBJ1-2, with 7 bases aligning to TRBD1. In germline, CDR1 is MNHEY, CDR2 SVGAGI. The CDR3 runs 12 residues. The V and J ends lost 7 bases and 5 bases, in that order; junction bases with no gene match: 4. The CDR3 spells CASNRGGYGYTF. Here the CDR3 DNA reads TGTGCCAGCAACAGGGGAGGTTATGGCTACACCTTC.

The J gene is TRBJ2-7, the V gene TRBV30; possibly TRBD2 for D (6 bases). Germline CDR1 is GTSNPN and CDR2 is SVGIG (reference sequence). V was clipped by 5 bases and J by 2 bases, with 28 bases between them. This CDR3 spans 18 amino acids. The CDR3 DNA sequence: TGTGCCTGGGGGGAATCATTTGGTGCGGGACTCGTCCCCTACGAGCAGTACTTC. Translation gives CAWGESFGAGLVPYEQYF.

The chain has TRBV29-1 and TRBJ2-5, with D perhaps TRBD2 (6 bases). This CDR3 spans 12 amino acids. CDR1 is SQVTM and CDR2 is ANQGSEA in the germline V gene. Trimming shortened V by 7 bases and J by 4 bases, and 13 bases separated the two germline ends. CDR3 in amino acids: CSARQAGETQYF. CDR3 DNA sequence: TGCAGCGCCCGTCAAGCGGGAGAGACCCAGTACTTC.

This rearrangement joins TRBV10-3 to TRBJ2-3; 11 nucleotides line up with TRBD2. The CDR3 is 16 residues long. CDR1 is ENHRY, CDR2 SYGVKD, per germline. V trimming: 6 bases; J trimming: 1 base; junction bases outside the gene matches: 6. CDR3: CAIRPTSGGGTDTQYF. The CDR3 DNA reads TGTGCCATCAGGCCCACTAGCGGGGGAGGCACAGATACGCAGTATTTT.